This TCR beta chain was observed in a study of shared clonotypes between healthy human individuals. Terminally differentiated effector memory CD45RA+ cells were excluded from the naive CD8 cells, which were CD45RO-negative and positively selected for CCR7. Sequenced by immunoSEQ multiplex PCR; TCRdb stores in-frame clones only, minus some. The sample shows fewer than 700,000 clones, around 95% of them seen only once. V was clipped by 5 bases and J by 7 bases, with 6 bases between them. CDR3 length: 11 residues. The V gene's germline CDR1 is MDHEN and CDR2 SYDVKM. The genes are TRBV28 and TRBJ1-5; D uncertain. The sample taken for sequencing was naive CD8+ T cells sorted from blood. This TCR was sampled from a woman in her 30s in good health. Here the CDR3 reads CASSTRQPQHF. For the CDR3, the DNA is TGTGCCAGCAGTACCCGGCAGCCCCAGCATTTT.